The source of this T cell receptor beta chain is a study of blood T cell repertoires in COVID-19 (dated by TCRdb to the early 2020s). For the study in its entirety: Collaborator samples came from the United States, Italy and Spain and covered acute and convalescent phases of COVID-19. The material from the prospective study consisted of cDNA or gDNA derived from T cells, B-cell-depleted T cells, or PBMCs. Subjects who had been exposed to COVID-19, were actively infected with it, or had recovered from it provided the deeply sampled blood TCRbeta repertoires that made up the dataset. The repertoires were released in a freely available public database intended as a resource for research on the immune response to SARS-CoV-2. The samples were drawn from the first 160 participants of the ongoing ImmuneRACE study and from 950 to 1,500 subjects provided by 6 global collaborators. A de-identified subject ID, COVID-19 status, age in years and sex were almost always included in the sample metadata. Where HLA class I and class II types were available, the types were taken from metadata supplied by the sample provider, not from assay-based typing. What the authors observed across the whole study: The amount of clinical and demographic metadata varied by source and participant and was provided uncurated.

The collaborating institutions used their own protocols to collect whole blood in K2EDTA tubes. For TCRbeta analysis, collaborators shipped samples as frozen whole blood, isolated PBMCs, or DNA extracted from either of those sample types. CDR1 is given as MNHEY and CDR2 as SVGEGT, both from the germline V gene. V was cut back by 2 bases and J by 6 bases, leaving a gap of 7 bases between them. The CDR3 contains 12 residues, cysteine and phenylalanine counted. CDR3 DNA only is kept here, 36 bases in frame from base 1. The immunoSEQ Assay, a bias-controlled multiplex PCR, was used to amplify TCRbeta CDR3 regions from genomic DNA. The paper's processing steps were these. The number of nucleated cells in each sample was estimated from the amplification of reference gene primers within the assay. To quantify the absolute abundance of each unique TCRbeta CDR3 rearrangement, sequence reads were collapsed and filtered. For each sample, productive Simpson clonality was calculated as the square root of Simpson's diversity index over productive rearrangements. TCRdb provides this immuneACCESS table in a form limited to in-frame rearrangements. Some clones are lacking; in checked studies, under half of them reflect an unresolved V gene, and why the rest are absent is not known. The D gene and trimming were derived from the DNA, and the V and J assignments and clone size from that table. Recorded for this sample are over 300,000 clones; 75% to 85% of them occurred a single time. The leading ten clones occupy around 6.9% of the sample.

About this clone: Its antigen specificity is not known. No much larger clone is present one base from it, and per-base qualities are unavailable.

This TCR was sampled from a human donor in a cohort sampled during active COVID-19. Sequenced sample: peripheral blood. The receptor chain draws on TRBV6-2 or TRBV6-3 and TRBJ1-2; the D gene remains uncertain. The CDR3 protein is CASSYGAHGYTF. The DNA reads TGTGCCAGCAGTTACGGAGCCCATGGCTACACCTTC.